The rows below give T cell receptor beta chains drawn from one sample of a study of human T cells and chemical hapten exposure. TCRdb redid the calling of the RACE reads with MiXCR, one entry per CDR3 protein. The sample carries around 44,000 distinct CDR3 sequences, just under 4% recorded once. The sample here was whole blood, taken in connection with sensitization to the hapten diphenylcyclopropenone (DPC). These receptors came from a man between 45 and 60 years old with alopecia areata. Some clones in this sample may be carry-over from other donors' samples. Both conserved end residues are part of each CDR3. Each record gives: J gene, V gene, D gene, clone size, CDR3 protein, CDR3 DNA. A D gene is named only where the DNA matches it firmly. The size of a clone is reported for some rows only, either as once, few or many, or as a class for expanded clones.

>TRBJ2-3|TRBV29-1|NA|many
CSAGGGGSTDTQYF
TGCAGCGCAGGAGGGGGGGGGTCCACAGATACGCAGTATTTT
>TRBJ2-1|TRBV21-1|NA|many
CASSKSIFRAAYNEQFF
TGTGCCAGCAGCAAGTCCATTTTCCGGGCCGCCTACAATGAGCAGTTCTTC
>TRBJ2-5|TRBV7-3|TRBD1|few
CASSSGDRGRRETQYF
TGTGCCAGCAGCTCCGGTGACAGGGGGCGCCGAGAGACCCAGTACTTC
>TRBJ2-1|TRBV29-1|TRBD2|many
CSGRLAGDEQFF
TGCAGCGGAAGACTAGCGGGGGATGAGCAGTTCTTC
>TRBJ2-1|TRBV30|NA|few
CAWRRRDNEQFF
TGTGCCTGGAGGCGGCGGGACAATGAGCAGTTCTTC
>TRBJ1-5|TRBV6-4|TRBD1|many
CASSDSTGGQPQHF
TGTGCCAGCAGTGACTCGACAGGGGGCCAGCCCCAGCATTTT
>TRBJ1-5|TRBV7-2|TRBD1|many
CASSTGQGDLSNQPQHF
TGTGCCAGCAGCACCGGACAGGGGGATCTGAGCAATCAGCCCCAGCATTTT
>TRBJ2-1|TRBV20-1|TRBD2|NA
CSARGERGYNEQFF
TGCAGTGCTAGAGGCGAGCGGGGTTACAATGAGCAGTTCTTC
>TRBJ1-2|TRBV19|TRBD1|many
CASSFQGTGIGYTF
TGTGCCAGTAGTTTCCAGGGGACAGGGATTGGCTACACCTTC
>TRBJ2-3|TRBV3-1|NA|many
CASSQNVGRADTQYF
TGTGCCAGCAGCCAAAATGTCGGACGGGCGGATACGCAGTATTTT
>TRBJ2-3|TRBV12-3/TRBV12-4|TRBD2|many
CASHEGGRTDTQYF
TGTGCCAGCCACGAGGGCGGGAGGACAGATACGCAGTATTTT
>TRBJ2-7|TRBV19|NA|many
CASSGISYEQYF
TGTGCCAGTAGCGGGATCTCCTACGAGCAGTACTTC
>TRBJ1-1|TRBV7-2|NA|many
CASSSFQGEAFF
TGTGCCAGCAGTTCTTTCCAGGGTGAAGCTTTCTTT
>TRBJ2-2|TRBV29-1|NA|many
CSVAGPVNTGELFF
TGCAGCGTTGCCGGGCCGGTGAACACCGGGGAGCTGTTTTTT
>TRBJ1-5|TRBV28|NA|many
CASSLTGNQPQHF
TGTGCCAGCAGTTTAACAGGCAATCAGCCCCAGCATTTT
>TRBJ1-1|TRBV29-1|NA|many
CSVAVSGLMNTEAFF
TGCAGCGTTGCCGTTTCGGGGCTCATGAACACTGAAGCTTTCTTT
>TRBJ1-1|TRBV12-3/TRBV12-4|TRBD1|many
CASRGQGATEAFF
TGTGCCAGCAGGGGACAGGGGGCTACTGAAGCTTTCTTT
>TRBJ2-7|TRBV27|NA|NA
CASRTNYEQYF
TGTGCCAGCCGAACCAACTACGAGCAGTACTTC
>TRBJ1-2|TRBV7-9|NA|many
CASSLEGYGYTF
TGTGCCAGCAGCTTAGAAGGATATGGCTACACCTTC
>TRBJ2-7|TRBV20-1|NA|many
CSAISRAYEQYF
TGCAGTGCTATATCTAGAGCCTACGAGCAGTACTTC
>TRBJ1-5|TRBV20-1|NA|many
CSARPRLTTEVLF
TGCAGTGCTAGACCCCGTTTAACTACTGAGGTCCTTTTT
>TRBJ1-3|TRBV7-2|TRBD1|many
CASSLVGQGHSGNTIYF
TGTGCCAGCAGCTTAGTGGGACAGGGCCACTCTGGAAACACCATATATTTT
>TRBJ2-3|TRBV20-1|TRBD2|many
CSAESGRTDTQYF
TGCAGTGCCGAGAGCGGGAGAACAGATACGCAGTATTTT
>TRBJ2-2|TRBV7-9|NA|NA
CASSLFRTPNTGELFF
TGTGCCAGCAGCTTATTTAGGACCCCGAACACCGGGGAGCTGTTTTTT
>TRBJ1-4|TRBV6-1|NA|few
CASRDGLATNEKLFF
TGTGCCAGCAGGGACGGACTTGCAACTAATGAAAAACTGTTTTTT
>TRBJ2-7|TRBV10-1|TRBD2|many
CASARQRGEQYF
TGCGCCAGCGCCCGGCAGCGGGGGGAGCAGTACTTC
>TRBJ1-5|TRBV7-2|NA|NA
CASSLAGSFNQPQHF
TGTGCCAGCAGCTTAGCAGGGTCCTTCAATCAGCCCCAGCATTTT
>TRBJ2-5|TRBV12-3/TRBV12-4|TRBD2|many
CASRFSSGRGGETQYF
TGTGCCAGCCGCTTTTCCAGCGGGAGGGGGGGAGAGACCCAGTACTTC
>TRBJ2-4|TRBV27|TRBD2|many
CASSPGRLAAPKNIQYF
TGTGCCAGCAGTCCAGGGAGACTAGCGGCTCCCAAAAACATTCAGTACTTC
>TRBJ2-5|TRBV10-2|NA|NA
CASSDNGYQETQYF
TGCGCCAGCAGTGACAACGGGTACCAAGAGACCCAGTACTTC
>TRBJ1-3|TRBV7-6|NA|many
CASSLAHSDSGNTIYF
TGTGCCAGCAGCTTAGCCCACAGTGACTCTGGAAACACCATATATTTT
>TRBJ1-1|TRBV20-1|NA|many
CSASTEIGAEAFF
TGCAGTGCTAGCACGGAGATTGGAGCTGAAGCTTTCTTT
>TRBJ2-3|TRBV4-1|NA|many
CASSQAVSSTDTQYF
TGCGCCAGCAGCCAAGCTGTCTCTAGCACAGATACGCAGTATTTT
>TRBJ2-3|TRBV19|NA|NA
CASRPVGRRDGDTQYF
TGTGCCAGCCGGCCGGTAGGTCGCCGTGATGGAGATACGCAGTATTTT
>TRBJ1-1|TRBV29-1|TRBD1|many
CSVVGAQGAPVGTEAFF
TGCAGCGTTGTGGGTGCTCAGGGGGCCCCCGTCGGAACTGAAGCTTTCTTT
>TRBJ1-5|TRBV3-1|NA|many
CASSQDTGSNQPQHF
TGTGCCAGCAGCCAAGATACTGGGTCCAATCAGCCCCAGCATTTT
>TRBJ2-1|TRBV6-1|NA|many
CASSESRGGYNEQFF
TGTGCCAGCAGTGAAAGCAGGGGTGGTTACAATGAGCAGTTCTTC
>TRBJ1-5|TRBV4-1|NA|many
CASSHSDRRGQPQHF
TGCGCCAGCAGCCATTCGGACCGGCGGGGTCAGCCCCAGCATTTT
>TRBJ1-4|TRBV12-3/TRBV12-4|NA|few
CASSLSEYYEKLFF
TGTGCCAGCAGTTTATCTGAATACTACGAAAAACTGTTTTTT
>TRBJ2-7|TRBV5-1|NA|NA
CASSLDAGHEQYF
TGCGCCAGCAGCTTGGATGCGGGGCACGAGCAGTACTTC
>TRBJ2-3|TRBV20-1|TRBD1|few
CSASKGASTDTQYF
TGCAGTGCTAGTAAGGGGGCAAGCACAGATACGCAGTATTTT
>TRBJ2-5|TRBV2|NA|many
CASSPEGTPQETQYF
TGTGCCAGCAGCCCCGAGGGGACACCCCAAGAGACCCAGTACTTC
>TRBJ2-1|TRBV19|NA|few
CASSDWTVNEQFF
TGTGCCAGTAGTGATTGGACAGTCAATGAGCAGTTCTTC
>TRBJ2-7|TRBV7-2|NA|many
CASSSFPGRAGEQYF
TGTGCCAGCAGCTCTTTCCCCGGGAGAGCCGGCGAGCAGTACTTC
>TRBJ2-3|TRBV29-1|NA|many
CSVPDSQGDTQYF
TGCAGCGTCCCCGACAGCCAGGGCGATACGCAGTATTTT
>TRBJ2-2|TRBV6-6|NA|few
CAAIKGGELFF
TGTGCCGCCATTAAAGGGGGGGAGCTGTTTTTT
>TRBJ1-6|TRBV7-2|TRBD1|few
CASSSGQGGRSPLHF
TGTGCCAGCAGCTCAGGACAGGGAGGAAGATCACCCCTCCACTTT
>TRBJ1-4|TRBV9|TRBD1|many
CASSLGGGGEKLFF
TGTGCCAGCAGCCTAGGGGGCGGAGGTGAAAAACTGTTTTTT
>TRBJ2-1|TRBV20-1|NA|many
CSANHRGGPNEQFF
TGCAGTGCTAACCACAGGGGGGGTCCCAATGAGCAGTTCTTC
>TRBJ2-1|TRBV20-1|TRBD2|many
CSARPGTSGSNEQFF
TGCAGTGCTAGACCTGGGACTAGCGGGTCCAATGAGCAGTTCTTC
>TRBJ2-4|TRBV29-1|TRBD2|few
CSVLSAGISVKNIQYF
TGCAGCGTTTTGTCAGCGGGAATTTCCGTCAAAAACATTCAGTACTTC
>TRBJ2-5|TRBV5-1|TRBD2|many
CASSSPGGQETQYF
TGCGCCAGCAGCTCTCCGGGAGGACAAGAGACCCAGTACTTC
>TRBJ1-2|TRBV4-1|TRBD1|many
CASSQVNNPGQPNYGYTF
TGCGCCAGCAGCCAAGTAAACAACCCGGGACAGCCAAACTATGGCTACACCTTC
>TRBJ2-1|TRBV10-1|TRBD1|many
CASSPSQGAGSNEQFF
TGCGCCAGCAGCCCGTCACAGGGGGCAGGGTCCAATGAGCAGTTCTTC
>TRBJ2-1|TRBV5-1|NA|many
CASSSVLNNEQFF
TGCGCCAGCAGCTCCGTACTTAACAATGAGCAGTTCTTC
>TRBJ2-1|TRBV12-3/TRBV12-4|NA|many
CASSPETRARADEQFF
TGTGCCAGCAGTCCAGAGACTAGGGCTAGAGCTGATGAGCAGTTCTTC
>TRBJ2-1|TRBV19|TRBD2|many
CASSIPGLAGGQTYNEQFF
TGTGCCAGTAGTATACCCGGACTAGCGGGAGGGCAAACCTACAATGAGCAGTTCTTC
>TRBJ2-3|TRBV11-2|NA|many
CASSLDMRDTQYF
TGTGCCAGCAGCTTAGATATGAGGGATACGCAGTATTTT
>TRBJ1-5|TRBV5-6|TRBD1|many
CASSRQGDQPQHF
TGTGCCAGCAGCCGACAGGGGGATCAGCCCCAGCATTTT